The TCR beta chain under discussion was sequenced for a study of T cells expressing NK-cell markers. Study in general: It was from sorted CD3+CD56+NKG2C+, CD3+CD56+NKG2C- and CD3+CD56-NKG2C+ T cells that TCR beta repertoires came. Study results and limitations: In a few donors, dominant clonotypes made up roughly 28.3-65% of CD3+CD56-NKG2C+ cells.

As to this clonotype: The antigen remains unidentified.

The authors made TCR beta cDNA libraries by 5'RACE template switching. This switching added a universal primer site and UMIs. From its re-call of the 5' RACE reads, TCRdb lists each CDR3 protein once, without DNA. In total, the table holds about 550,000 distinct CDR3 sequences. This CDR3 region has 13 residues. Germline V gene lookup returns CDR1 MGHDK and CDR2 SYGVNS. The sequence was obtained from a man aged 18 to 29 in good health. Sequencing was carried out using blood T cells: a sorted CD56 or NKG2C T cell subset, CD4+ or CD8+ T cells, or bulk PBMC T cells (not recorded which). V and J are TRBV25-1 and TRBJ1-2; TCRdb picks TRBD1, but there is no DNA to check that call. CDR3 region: CASSEWPGGGYTF.